This T cell receptor beta chain comes out of a study of cytomegalovirus exposure and HLA in healthy donors (dated by TCRdb to 2015 to 2018). With regard to the full study: An earlier analysis of roughly 500 of the donors reported roughly 300 Gb of sequence data and 90 million to 120 million unique TCR beta sequences obtained from about 200 million T cells. The study aimed to test whether signatures of past pathogen exposure could be identified by cataloging public T cell receptors. Across about 380 genotyped donors of the cohort, an average of about 240,000 unique TCR beta nucleotide sequences per donor were sequenced, and 15% to 20% of those sequences were non-productive. A few DR-DQ haplotypes were treated as single units for association and clustering because of strong linkage in the cohort. The number of typed donors differed by locus: about 620-630 for A, B, C, DRB1 and DQB1; roughly 510 for DQA1; roughly 600 for DPA1; and roughly 470 for DPB1. In the later analysis, no new phenotypic data were used to find candidate immune exposures; instead, reliance was placed on TCR beta sequences and their occurrence across donors. A later genetic analysis took genome-wide SNP genotypes for about 65% of the 666 donors and used that subset as a discovery cohort. Donor age, sex, ethnicity and CMV serostatus were compiled together with the repertoire data. Both class I and class II loci were covered by HLA typing, at four-digit resolution. Of the approximately 400 genotyped donors, 65% to 90% fell in the genetic ancestry cluster associated with self-reported Caucasian donors. An early release that covered roughly 600 HLA-typed donors contained 250 to 350 gigabases of sequencing data and about 93 million unique TCR sequences. A separate validation cohort of roughly 110 different subjects was used in addition to the 666-subject first cohort. High-throughput TCR immunosequencing, statistical association of individual TCRs with disease status, and machine learning were combined to predict cytomegalovirus infection status. The T cell repertoires of under 750 subjects were profiled by immunosequencing and related to cytomegalovirus serostatus. Every repertoire in the discovery cohort had been generated on one and the same sequencing platform. In an earlier analysis of around 540 of the donors, high-throughput TCR beta sequencing was used to judge whether each TCR beta V gene segment behaved as functional or pseudogenic. A later analysis re-analyzed previously published TCR beta repertoires from 550 to 700 donors and added high-resolution HLA genotyping to study TCR occurrence patterns.

The library was made by the immunoSEQ multiplex PCR assay. For the multiplex PCR, a mixture combining 60 forward primers for TCR Vbeta segments and 13 reverse primers for TCR Jbeta segments was used. The CDR3 region of rearranged TCR beta genes was amplified from genomic DNA by a multiplex PCR assay. The amplified TCR beta libraries were sequenced on the Illumina HiSeq System as 87-base-pair reads. In the authors' own workflow: Across the 500 to 850 repertoires, a later analysis counted about 81 million unique TCR beta chains, some 11 million of which were shared by at least two donors. Raw reads were error-corrected and collapsed into unique sequences by a nearest-neighbor algorithm in which closely related sequences were merged to remove PCR and sequencing errors. CDR3 sequences were aligned to IMGT reference sequences to assign V, D and J gene segments. For a sequence to be retained, a match of at least six nucleotides to both a V gene segment and a J gene segment was required. Rearrangements were called productive when the CDR3 lacked stop codons and stayed in frame with V and J; all others were non-productive. Following IMGT convention, CDR3 was defined as the stretch from the second conserved V-encoded cysteine to the conserved J-encoded phenylalanine. The earlier analysis of about 620 of the donors excluded sequences that lacked an unambiguous match to a single V gene segment. An earlier analysis of a few hundred of the donors called V segments functional above 56.7% productive rearrangements and segregating when the between-donor standard deviation exceeded 5%. A statistical classification framework was built to diagnose cytomegalovirus status from the catalog of TCR beta chain sequences. In a later analysis, TCR nucleotide sequences were compared against IMGT/GENE-DB human TR gene sequences so that V and J genes could be assigned. The TCRdist pipeline was used in a later analysis to assign CDR3 sequences and most-parsimonious VDJ recombination scenarios. A later analysis defined each TCR beta chain by its CDR3 amino acid sequence plus V-gene family, and excluded reads lacking a unique V-gene family. A later analysis removed 592 highly shared, low-generation-probability nucleotide sequences to deal with suspected cross-contamination and a sequencing artifact. For each public chain, a later analysis derived a clonal expansion index from normalized ranks of inferred template counts within each repertoire. A later analysis computed generation probabilities with a VDJ recombination model fitted to out-of-frame rearrangements, and checked the results against IGoR. In a later analysis, hypergeometric tests were used to score TCR-TCR, TCR-HLA and TCR-CMV co-occurrence, with a repertoire-size bias correction applied to TCR pairs. To estimate false discovery rates, a later analysis permuted the HLA or CMV assignments 20 times. In a later analysis, co-occurring TCRs were grouped using DBSCAN, and TCRdist sequence similarity was added for clustering within HLA-allele-positive subsets. Repertoires with fewer than 30,000 or more than 120,000 public chains, plus five repertoires with anomalous nucleotide sharing, were excluded from co-occurrence clustering. Here the immuneACCESS table is served through TCRdb, limited to in-frame sequences with V and J called. Missing clones are a known gap in these copies; in checked studies unresolved V genes cover under half, and the rest lacks a known reason. V, J and clone size are taken as reported in that table, and D and trimming were inferred from the DNA itself. This sample comprises more than 150,000 clones, about four fifths of them detected only once. The ten largest clones capture around 1.6% of the sample.

About this clone: This receptor's antigen is unknown. No clone much larger than this one lies a single base away; base qualities are absent.

The CDR3 measures 19 amino acids from cysteine to phenylalanine. CDR3 DNA is the only sequence kept; it has 57 bases, read in frame from the first base. The germline V and J ends show losses of 0 bases and 3 bases respectively, and no gene match explains 16 bases of the junction. CDR1 and CDR2, per the germline V gene, are MGHRA and YSYEKL. Findings and caveats that apply to the study as a whole: In a later analysis, more than 15,000 TCR beta sequences were associated with specific HLA alleles at a false discovery rate of 0.05. A later analysis reported that several top co-occurrence clusters appeared linked to parvovirus B19, influenza, CMV and Epstein-Barr virus. In both the original and validation cohorts, the classifier was reported to diagnose cytomegalovirus status with high specificity and sensitivity. A later genetic analysis reported fewer N-insertions in productive TCRs among donors in an Asian-associated ancestry cluster than the approximately 700-donor mean. In a later analysis, HLA-associated TCR beta chains were found to be more clonally expanded and to have lower generation probabilities than equally common non-associated chains. The authors suggested that the approach could potentially be generalized to other disease states and immunological phenotypes. The presence/absence analyses assumed that sequencing depth was roughly uniform across donors, and that assumption may not be true. In a later analysis, TCR association rates were found to vary across HLA loci, with the most associated TCRs seen for DRB1 alleles and the fewest for HLA-C alleles. A further reported finding was that TCR beta sequences accurately predicted the HLA-A and HLA-B alleles for most subjects in the first cohort. A later genetic analysis associated a missense DCLRE1C variant with V-gene and J-gene trimming of TCR beta chains, and an independent cohort replicated the association. According to a later analysis, most CMV-associated TCR beta chains appeared to be HLA-restricted, and the HLA associations seemed to be driven largely by CMV exposure. Because counts were too low, approximately 18 rarely observed V segments, including chromosome 9 orphons, were excluded from the earlier analysis of several hundred of the donors. Three of the identified cytomegalovirus-associated TCR beta chains were confirmed in vitro to be specific for cytomegalovirus antigens. Some IMGT-functional V segments, including TRBV6-2 and TRBV6-3, could not be told apart with the 87-base-pair reads, so those segments were excluded. Because some donors lacked HLA typing at each locus, the association tests relied only on the typed subset. The study gave a list of 150 to 200 TCR beta chains associated with cytomegalovirus. A cluster of highly shared sequence variants was judged likely to be a technical artifact of the sequencing pipeline. The cohort was sequenced for TCR beta chains only, and without alpha or paired-chain data the features that could be detected were limited. In an earlier analysis of several hundred of the donors, most TCR beta V segments were observed in productive rearrangements about 87% or about 30% of the time, broadly matching IMGT annotations. For the cohort, immune exposure information was limited to CMV serostatus. Linkage disequilibrium might explain the correlated functional status among segregating V segments, but an unknown experimental factor could not be excluded. Strong co-occurrence of HLA alleles, especially DR and DQ, made assigning TCR associations to individual alleles difficult. Most TCR sequences were observed very rarely across donors, whereas some public TCRs were present in many individuals.

The cohort was made up of approximately 700 healthy bone marrow donors. At the time of sampling, all cohort members were nominally healthy, though unrecorded immune exposures were likely present. The donor tested CMV seropositive, placing the donor among the roughly 300 seropositive members of the cohort. A peripheral blood sample was collected from each donor, and TCR beta sequencing was performed on peripheral blood mononuclear cells. Genomic DNA extraction from the blood cell samples was performed with the Qiagen DNeasy Blood Extraction Kit. The chain couples TRBV4-1 to TRBJ1-2; 7 nucleotides in the junction match TRBD1. The sequenced sample was PBMCs. The TCR comes from a girl aged 10 to 17 in good health and CMV-seropositive. The sequence in DNA is TGCGCCAGCAGCCAAGAGGCCTACCGGGACAGAGCGTTTGACTATGGCTACACCTTC. Its translation is CASSQEAYRDRAFDYGYTF.